This is a list of T cell receptor beta chains from one sample in a study of control samples from healthy donors and cancer patients. Here immunoSEQ multiplex PCR was the method, and the copy in TCRdb shows in-frame clones only, minus some. The sample consists of 150,000 or so clones, over 90% of them appearing once. Sequencing used PBMCs. The receptors derive from a man aged 60 to 75 with colorectal cancer. Both conserved end residues are part of each CDR3. The order of the fields is D gene, J gene, V gene, clone size, CDR3 protein, CDR3 DNA. A D gene is named only where the DNA matches it firmly. Only some rows state a clone size, as once, few, many or a class for expanded clones.

>NA|TRBJ2-7|TRBV5-1|once
CASSLSGDPPRQYF
TGCGCCAGCAGCTTGTCAGGGGACCCGCCACGGCAGTACTTC
>NA|TRBJ1-5|TRBV24-1|NA
CATSDFVVYYNQPQHF
TGTGCCACCAGTGATTTTGTGGTTTACTACAATCAGCCCCAGCATTTT
>TRBD1|TRBJ2-2|TRBV18|NA
CASSPDRGDTGELFF
TGTGCCAGCTCACCGGACAGGGGGGACACCGGGGAGCTGTTTTTT
>TRBD1|TRBJ2-7|TRBV27|NA
CASSLTGALPSPYEQYF
TGTGCCAGCAGCTTGACAGGGGCGCTCCCAAGCCCCTACGAGCAGTACTTC
>NA|TRBJ2-1|TRBV24-1|NA
CATSDLSGGRPLGSYNEQFF
TGTGCCACCAGTGATTTATCGGGGGGCAGACCTCTTGGGTCCTACAATGAGCAGTTCTTC
>NA|TRBJ2-3|TRBV10-3|NA
CAISELGDTQYF
TGTGCCATCAGTGAGCTGGGAGATACGCAGTATTTT
>NA|TRBJ2-3|TRBV28|NA
CASSRSQQAPDTQYF
TGTGCCAGCAGCCGATCACAGCAGGCCCCAGATACGCAGTATTTT
>TRBD2|TRBJ2-5|TRBV11-2|once
CASSPAGRETQYF
TGTGCCAGCAGCCCAGCGGGGCGGGAGACCCAGTACTTC
>NA|TRBJ2-1|TRBV30|NA
CAWLPPRDSYNEQFF
TGTGCCTGGCTCCCCCCCAGGGACTCCTACAATGAGCAGTTCTTC
>NA|TRBJ1-6|TRBV4-2|NA
CASSQDRGSYSPLHF
TGTGCCAGCAGCCAAGATCGGGGGTCCTATTCACCCCTCCACTTT
>NA|TRBJ2-1|TRBV5-1|NA
CASSFVPPYNEQFF
TGCGCCAGCAGCTTTGTACCTCCCTACAATGAGCAGTTCTTC
>NA|TRBJ2-5|TRBV4-1|once
CASATRRGPQETQYF
TGCGCCAGCGCAACCAGGAGGGGTCCACAAGAGACCCAGTACTTC
>NA|TRBJ1-2|TRBV11-2|NA
CASSSTYGYTF
TGTGCCAGCAGCTCCACCTATGGCTACACCTTC
>TRBD2|TRBJ2-1|TRBV19|NA
CASSIAGGAYNEQFF
TGTGCCAGTAGTATAGCGGGGGGAGCCTACAATGAGCAGTTCTTC
>TRBD1|TRBJ1-2|TRBV19|NA
CASSSRGNYGYTF
TGTGCCAGTAGCTCCAGGGGGAACTATGGCTACACCTTC
>NA|TRBJ1-4|TRBV2|NA
CASSERAFVGEKLFF
TGTGCCAGCAGTGAAAGGGCCTTCGTGGGTGAAAAACTGTTTTTT
>NA|TRBJ2-2|TRBV19|few
CASSIFQGNTGELFF
TGTGCCAGTAGTATCTTCCAGGGGAACACCGGGGAGCTGTTTTTT
>NA|TRBJ2-5|TRBV6-5|NA
CEASTGEETQYF
TGTGAGGCCTCAACCGGGGAAGAGACCCAGTACTTC
>NA|TRBJ1-4|TRBV9|NA
CASSVRGEGSEKLFF
TGTGCCAGCAGCGTCCGGGGCGAGGGGAGTGAAAAACTGTTTTTT
>NA|TRBJ1-1|TRBV19|NA
CASSTARKALFLTEAFF
TGTGCCAGTAGTACGGCCCGTAAGGCTTTATTTCTCACTGAAGCTTTCTTT
>TRBD2|TRBJ2-1|TRBV9|NA
CASSVLAGRGEQFF
TGTGCCAGCAGCGTTCTAGCGGGGAGGGGTGAGCAGTTCTTC
>TRBD2|TRBJ2-3|TRBV4-3|NA
CASSQAGTSGGDTQYF
TGCGCCAGCAGCCAAGCGGGGACTAGCGGGGGAGATACGCAGTATTTT
>TRBD1|TRBJ2-2|TRBV9|once
CASSGHRGEDTGELFF
TGTGCCAGCAGCGGCCACAGGGGGGAAGACACCGGGGAGCTGTTTTTT
>NA|TRBJ2-1|TRBV6-2/TRBV6-3|NA
CASSSLPRSYNEQFF
TGTGCCAGCAGCTCCCTCCCGCGGTCCTACAATGAGCAGTTCTTC